The subject of this entry is one T cell receptor (beta chain). Its antigen is still unknown. Patients were excluded for autoimmune disease history or systemic immunosuppression. The data are from a study of OX40 agonist ivuxolimab in advanced cancers. Overall study findings and caveats: The antigens recognized by the expanded peripheral T cells, that is their antigen specificity, were not determined.

The protocol was immunoSEQ multiplex PCR, while the TCRdb copy is restricted to in-frame clones and leaves out a portion. Among 60,000 or so clones listed, about 88% were seen once. V trimming: 0 bases; J trimming: 0 bases; junction bases outside the gene matches: 5. Germline V gives CDR1 SGHRS, CDR2 YFSETQ. The CDR3 length is 16 residues. This sequence originates from an adult with an advanced solid tumor such as melanoma, head and neck, liver or kidney cancer. The sequenced sample was CD4+ or CD8+ T cells sorted from blood, obtained in a trial of the OX40 agonist ivuxolimab. The chain couples TRBV5-1 to TRBJ2-5, with 7 bases identical to TRBD1. The CDR3 loop reads CASSLGDRRYQETQYF. The CDR3 region has the DNA TGCGCCAGCAGCTTGGGGGACAGACGATACCAAGAGACCCAGTACTTC.